These 30 T cell receptor beta chains originate from one sample sequenced in a study of a mutant IDH1 vaccine in newly diagnosed glioma. Repertoires were generated with immunoSEQ multiplex PCR, while TCRdb's copy carries only in-frame clones and drops some. The sample lists some 40,000 clones; about four fifths were seen once. These TCRs' antigens remain unknown. The time point is: week 11, during vaccination. A 20-mer mutant IDH1 peptide at 300 ug was injected subcutaneously with topical imiquimod. The sample consisted of peripheral blood mononuclear cells (PBMCs), taken from a glioma patient whose treatment included an IDH1 peptide vaccine. These receptors were obtained from a woman in her 30s with glioma. Some clones in this sample may be carry-over from other donors' samples.

The CDR3 loop reads CASRSGLAGVNEQFF. In DNA, the CDR3 is TGCGCCAGCAGATCGGGACTAGCGGGAGTGAATGAGCAGTTCTTC. The rearrangement uses TRBV5-1 and TRBJ2-1; 14 nucleotides line up with TRBD2. Germline CDR1 is SGHRS and CDR2 is YFSETQ. With 5 bases clipped from V and 7 bases from J, the junction kept 5 bases outside the gene matches. This CDR3 is 15 amino acids long.

The chain employs TRBV2 and TRBJ2-1; TRBD2 agrees at 11 bases. This CDR3 is built from 15 residues. Trimming took 8 bases from V and 4 from J; bases not matched to a gene: 7. Germline V CDR1 and CDR2: SNHLY, FYNNEI. CDR3: CASAGTSGRYNEQFF. For the CDR3, the DNA is TGTGCCAGCGCGGGGACTAGCGGAAGATACAATGAGCAGTTCTTC.

The chain employs TRBV9 and TRBJ2-3, with a tentative D call TRBD2 (6 bases). Germline CDR1 SGDLS, CDR2 YYNGEE. CDR3 size: 14 residues. V lost 2 bases and J lost 4, with 11 bases in between. Written as DNA, the CDR3 is TGTGCCAGCAGCGTCGGAGGGAGAGCAGATACGCAGTATTTT. Translating it yields CASSVGGRADTQYF.

This clone was detected only a few times. V and J are TRBV30 and TRBJ1-1; D call uncertain. Germline-derived CDR1 and CDR2 are GTSNPN and SVGIG (reference sequence). V lost 3 bases to trimming and J lost 3 bases, with 14 bases between them. The CDR3 totals 14 residues. This CDR3 is CAWSPSDRDTEAFF. In DNA, the CDR3 is TGTGCCTGGAGCCCCTCGGATAGGGACACTGAAGCTTTCTTT.

This chain's CDR3 is CASSIASSGANVLTF. The DNA of the CDR3 is TGTGCCAGTAGTATAGCCAGCTCTGGGGCCAACGTCCTGACTTTC. This chain links TRBV19 with TRBJ2-6; no clear D. The CDR3 totals 15 residues. Germline assignment: CDR1 LNHDA and CDR2 SQIVND (reference sequence). Trimming removed 1 base from V and 0 bases from J, with 4 bases in between.

The CDR3 DNA is TGTGCCAGCAGCTTGGCAGGGAGACAAACCTACAATGAGCAGTTCTTC. Its translation is CASSLAGRQTYNEQFF. The chain has TRBV5-8 and TRBJ2-1, with D perhaps assigned TRBD1 or TRBD2 (5 bases each). CDR1 is SGHTS, CDR2 YDEGEE, per germline. The CDR3 has 16 amino acids. V was cut by 0 bases and J by 2 bases, with 12 bases left in between.

This clone was seen only once. The chain couples TRBV5-6 to TRBJ1-2; tentatively, D is TRBD1 (6 bases). The germline V gene has CDR1 SGHDT and CDR2 YYEEEE. V lost 4 bases and J 7 bases, leaving 17 bases between the germline ends. This CDR3 comprises 14 residues. The CDR3 loop reads CASSLPPDRCGYTF. Here the CDR3 DNA reads TGTGCCAGCAGCCTCCCTCCGGACAGATGTGGCTACACCTTC.

The chain employs TRBV5-1 and TRBJ1-2; TRBD1 aligns across 10 bases. Germline CDR1 SGHRS, CDR2 YFSETQ. The CDR3 has 15 amino acids. The ends lost 3 bases at V and 4 bases at J; junction bases unmatched: 6. The CDR3: CASSSPTGGAYGYTF. The CDR3 bases are TGCGCCAGCAGCTCCCCGACAGGGGGCGCCTATGGCTACACCTTC.

This clone is classed as medium-sized. The chain carries TRBV30 and TRBJ1-1; 7 bases map to TRBD1. With 4 bases clipped from V and 5 bases from J, the junction kept 16 bases outside the gene matches. This CDR3 has 16 amino acids. The germline V gene encodes CDR1 GTSNPN and CDR2 SVGIG (reference sequence). The CDR3, as DNA: TGTGCCTGGACCCCGCCCCCGGGACAGTGGAGGACTGAAGCTTTCTTT. Amino acids: CAWTPPPGQWRTEAFF.

The chain combines TRBV30 with TRBJ2-2; D is ambiguous. With 0 bases removed from V and 2 bases from J, the gap between germline ends came to 10 bases. Germline V gene lookup returns CDR1 GTSNPN and CDR2 SVGIG (reference sequence). The CDR3 covers 15 residues. Here the CDR3 DNA reads TGTGCCTGGAGTGTACCGAACACCAACACCGGGGAGCTGTTTTTT. Amino acid sequence: CAWSVPNTNTGELFF.

This chain links TRBV7-2 with TRBJ1-5; 9 nucleotides align to TRBD1. The trim removed 1 base at V and 1 base at J, leaving 8 bases unmatched. The CDR3 runs to 18 residues. CDR1 SGHTA and CDR2 FQGNSA come from the germline V gene. The CDR3 sequence is CASSLVDRGEMSNQPQHF. CDR3 sequence (DNA): TGTGCCAGCAGCTTAGTTGACAGGGGGGAAATGAGCAATCAGCCCCAGCATTTT.

This chain joins TRBV7-9 and TRBJ1-3; D gene unclear. Germline CDR1 and CDR2: SEHNR and FQNEAQ (reference sequence). The V end was cut by 6 bases, the J end by 1 base, with 4 bases between. The length of the CDR3 is 12 residues. CDR3 bases: TGTGCCAGCAGTGGGTCTGGAAACACCATATATTTT. As protein: CASSGSGNTIYF.

This clone was recorded a few times. The chain employs TRBV2 and TRBJ1-4; the D gene is possibly TRBD1 (5 bases). Trimming removed 5 bases from V and 8 bases from J, with 15 bases in between. This CDR3 is built from 14 residues. CDR1 is SNHLY, CDR2 FYNNEI, per germline. This chain's CDR3 is CASSPGTHTEKLFF. Written as DNA, the CDR3 is TGTGCCAGCAGTCCCGGGACCCACACCGAAAAACTGTTTTTT.

This chain uses TRBV6-5 with TRBJ2-7; D is possibly TRBD1 (5 bases). With 2 bases removed from V and 4 bases from J, the gap between germline ends came to 6 bases. Germline lookup yields CDR1 MNHEY and CDR2 SVGAGI. CDR3 length: 12 amino acids. The CDR3 DNA reads TGTGCCAGCAGTTACCAGGGTTACGAGCAGTACTTC. Translated, it gives CASSYQGYEQYF.

This chain links TRBV29-1 with TRBJ1-4; D perhaps matches TRBD1 (5 bases). The V end lost 0 bases, the J end lost 5 bases, and 13 bases lay between the germline ends. CDR1 is SQVTM, CDR2 ANQGSEA, per germline. This CDR3 contains 15 residues. CDR3 DNA sequence: TGCAGCGTTGAAGATAGGAGGTGGGGGAATGAAAAACTGTTTTTT. Translation: CSVEDRRWGNEKLFF.

This chain joins TRBV10-3 and TRBJ2-3; 10 bases line up with TRBD1. After removal of 6 bases from V and 6 bases from J, the junction contained 3 bases not matched to a gene. CDR3 size: 13 residues. Germline V lookup: CDR1 ENHRY, CDR2 SYGVKD. The CDR3 is CAISGQGVDTQYF. Written as DNA, the CDR3 is TGTGCCATCAGCGGACAGGGGGTGGATACGCAGTATTTT.

This chain links TRBV12-5 with TRBJ2-5, with a possible D match to TRBD1 (6 bases). Trimming cost V 3 bases and J 5 bases, with 19 bases left between them. Germline V gene data show CDR1 as LGHNT and CDR2 as FRNRAP. The CDR3 runs to 16 residues. The CDR3, as DNA: TGTGCTAGTGGTTTTCTACTTACAGGGTATAGGGAGACCCAGTACTTC. Protein sequence: CASGFLLTGYRETQYF.

This clone was found a few times. This chain uses TRBV5-6 with TRBJ2-4; a possible D gene is TRBD2 (5 bases). This CDR3 region has 15 residues. Germline V gene sequence: CDR1 SGHDT, CDR2 YYEEEE. The germline V and J ends were trimmed by 4 bases and 0 bases, with 11 bases remaining between them. The CDR3 reads CASSPRVLAKNIQYF. The DNA of the CDR3 is TGTGCCAGCAGCCCGAGGGTCCTAGCCAAAAACATTCAGTACTTC.

The rearrangement uses TRBV5-6 and TRBJ2-3; 9 nucleotides align to TRBD2. The germline CDR1 and CDR2 sequences are SGHDT and YYEEEE. The V segment lost 4 bases and the J segment 0 bases; nucleotides outside the gene matches: 6. The CDR3 loop spans 16 amino acids. CDR3 amino acids: CASSLRGLASTDTQYF. For the CDR3, the DNA is TGTGCCAGCAGCCTACGGGGACTAGCTAGCACAGATACGCAGTATTTT.

J is TRBJ1-2 and V is TRBV30; no reliable D call. CDR1 and CDR2 from the germline V gene are GTSNPN and SVGIG (reference sequence). The CDR3 has 12 residues. The V and J ends lost 2 bases and 8 bases respectively, with 12 bases between them. CDR3 in DNA: TGTGCCTGGAGTCTCAACACCGCGGGCTACACCTTC. This gives the protein CAWSLNTAGYTF.

The chain combines TRBV11-2 with TRBJ1-1; TRBD1 aligns across 7 bases. The length of the CDR3 is 15 residues. Germline V gene data show CDR1 as SGHAT and CDR2 as FQNNGV. V dropped 1 base and J dropped 5; count of bases not matched to a gene: 7. The CDR3 nucleotides are TGTGCCAGCAGCTTAGGCCGAGGGGGCTTGACTGAAGCTTTCTTT. Its translation is CASSLGRGGLTEAFF.

The CDR3 loop is CASSSQPDTQYF. For the CDR3, the DNA is TGTGCCAGCAGCTCCCAGCCGGATACGCAGTATTTT. This chain uses TRBV9 with TRBJ2-3; no firm D call. Germline V CDR1 and CDR2: SGDLS, YYNGEE. The CDR3 covers 12 residues. The ends were cut back, 4 bases at V and 6 bases at J, with 9 bases in the middle.

The rearrangement joins TRBV5-4 to TRBJ1-1, with D perhaps matching TRBD1 (5 bases). Germline V CDR1 and CDR2: SGHNT, YYREEE (reference sequence). V dropped 4 bases and J dropped 5 bases, with 12 bases sitting between them. This CDR3 is 13 amino acids long. The CDR3 loop reads CASSAPRETEAFF. In DNA form, the CDR3 reads TGTGCCAGCAGCGCACCCAGGGAGACTGAAGCTTTCTTT.

The V and J genes are TRBV5-5 and TRBJ1-1; the D is unclear. The V end was cut by 0 bases, the J end by 0 bases, with 3 bases between. This CDR3 has 13 residues. In germline, CDR1 is SGHKS, CDR2 YYEKEE (reference sequence). The CDR3 is CASSLGVNTEAFF. The DNA of the CDR3 is TGTGCCAGCAGCTTGGGGGTGAACACTGAAGCTTTCTTT.

The V and J genes are TRBV30 and TRBJ2-7; TRBD2 might be the D (6 bases). V gave up 0 bases and J gave up 2 bases, with 11 bases separating them. The CDR3 contains 14 residues. Germline V gives CDR1 GTSNPN, CDR2 SVGIG (reference sequence). CDR3: CAWSVGGNTYEQYF. The CDR3, as DNA: TGTGCCTGGAGTGTCGGCGGGAACACCTACGAGCAGTACTTC.

The rearrangement joins TRBV5-4 to TRBJ2-7; the match to TRBD2 covers 12 bases. V lost 3 bases and J lost 6; bases outside the gene matches: 4. CDR1 is SGHNT, CDR2 YYREEE, per germline (reference sequence). CDR3 length equals 14 residues. The CDR3 DNA is TGTGCCAGCAGCTCTAGCGGGAGGGGGGGCGAGCAGTACTTC. Its translation: CASSSSGRGGEQYF.

This clone was seen only a few times. The chain combines TRBV7-9 with TRBJ1-4, with a possible D match to TRBD1 (5 bases). The germline V and J ends were trimmed by 5 bases and 7 bases, with 14 bases remaining between them. This CDR3 has 14 amino acids. Germline V gene lookup returns CDR1 SEHNR and CDR2 FQNEAQ (reference sequence). This CDR3 reads CASSHQGEGEKLFF. CDR3 in DNA: TGTGCCAGCAGCCACCAGGGTGAGGGTGAAAAACTGTTTTTT.

Only one count was recorded for this clone. The rearrangement joins TRBV4-2 to TRBJ2-2; D remains unclear. The germline gives CDR1 LGHNA, CDR2 YNFKEQ. This CDR3 contains 14 residues. V gave up 1 base and J gave up 2 bases, with 5 bases separating them. CDR3 loop: CASSQVTNTGELFF. DNA of the CDR3: TGTGCCAGCAGCCAAGTGACAAACACCGGGGAGCTGTTTTTT.

The rearrangement joins TRBV6-6 to TRBJ2-2, with a possible D match to TRBD2 (6 bases). CDR3 length equals 15 residues. The germline V gene has CDR1 MNHNY and CDR2 SVGAGI (reference sequence). V dropped 2 bases and J dropped 3 bases, with 10 bases sitting between them. This CDR3 is CASSYPREDTGELFF. CDR3 nucleotide sequence: TGTGCCAGCAGTTACCCCAGGGAGGACACCGGGGAGCTGTTTTTT.

This clone was seen a few times. The chain joins TRBV7-2 to TRBJ1-1; the D is unclear. V lost 1 base, J lost 0 bases, and 3 bases lay in between. Germline V CDR1 and CDR2: SGHTA, FQGNSA. The CDR3 is 13 residues long. CDR3 in amino acids: CASSLDLNTEAFF. CDR3 DNA: TGTGCCAGCAGCTTAGACCTGAACACTGAAGCTTTCTTT.